Listed below are T cell receptor beta chains from one sample, sequenced in a study of neurological immune-mediated disorders. TCRdb analysed the 5' RACE reads with MiXCR anew, one entry per CDR3 protein. The table shows tens of thousands of distinct CDR3 sequences, with roughly 13% occurring only once. Sequencing was performed on PBMCs. These receptors were collected from a woman aged 55-70 years with HTLV-1-associated myelopathy (HAM/TSP). CDR3s include the opening cysteine and the closing phenylalanine or tryptophan. Each record gives: clone size, J gene, V gene, D gene, CDR3 DNA, CDR3 protein. A D gene is named only where the DNA matches it firmly. Rows may omit the clone size; those that give it use once, few, many or a size class.

>many|TRBJ2-2|TRBV5-1|TRBD1
TGCGCCAGCAGCTTGGAGGCAGGGGGCACCGGGGAGCTGTTTTTT
CASSLEAGGTGELFF
>many|TRBJ1-1|TRBV3-1|.
TGTGCCAGCAGCCAAGGGGTTGCGAACACTGAAGCTTTCTTT
CASSQGVANTEAFF
>.|TRBJ2-7|TRBV5-4|TRBD2
TGTGCCAGCAGCTTGGAGCGGGGGGCCTACGAGCAGTACTTC
CASSLERGAYEQYF
>many|TRBJ1-2|TRBV4-2|TRBD1
TGTGCCAGCAGCCAAGAGACCGGGGACAGGCGTTATGGCTACACCTTC
CASSQETGDRRYGYTF
>many|TRBJ1-2|TRBV15|.
TGTGCCACCAGCAGAGTCTCCGGGACCTTCATGTATGGCTACACCTTC
CATSRVSGTFMYGYTF
>many|TRBJ2-3|TRBV12-3/TRBV12-4|.
TGTGCCAGCAGCTATGCCGTGCAGGGAAGGGGTACAGATACGCAGTATTTT
CASSYAVQGRGTDTQYF
>.|TRBJ2-7|TRBV7-8|TRBD2
TGTGCCATTAGCCCGGGGACTAGCGGGAGTAGCGACGAGCAGTACTTC
CAISPGTSGSSDEQYF
>many|TRBJ1-1|TRBV12-3/TRBV12-4|.
TGTGCCAGCAGTTTCTGGGACGGTTTGAACACTGAAGCTTTCTTT
CASSFWDGLNTEAFF
>many|TRBJ2-1|TRBV5-1|TRBD2
TGCGCCAGCAGCTTGGGGGCTAGCGGTTACAATGAGCAGTTCTTC
CASSLGASGYNEQFF
>many|TRBJ1-1|TRBV5-5|.
TGTGCCAGCAGCTTTCAGCCGAACACTGAAGCTTTCTTT
CASSFQPNTEAFF
>many|TRBJ2-5|TRBV5-1|.
TGCGCCAGCAGCTTTACAGGACGGGACCAAGAGACCCAGTACTTC
CASSFTGRDQETQYF
>once|TRBJ1-4|TRBV7-8|.
TGTACCAGCAGCTTAGGCGCTAATAAAAGACTGTTTTTT
CTSSLGANKRLFF
>many|TRBJ2-5|TRBV29-1|.
TGCAGCGTTGTGGAGGGCCGAGCAGTGACCCAGTACTTC
CSVVEGRAVTQYF
>many|TRBJ1-1|TRBV18|.
TGTGCCAGCTCACCACCGAGGGGAGAGGCTTTCTTT
CASSPPRGEAFF
>.|TRBJ2-7|TRBV2|TRBD2
TGTGCCATCAGCGGGACCTCAAGCGAGCAGTACTTC
CAISGTSSEQYF
>many|TRBJ2-7|TRBV25-1|TRBD1
TGTGCCAGCAGTGTGGGACAGGCTTCCTACGAGCAGTACTTC
CASSVGQASYEQYF
>many|TRBJ1-1|TRBV28|.
TGTGCCAGCAGTCCCCCTGGGAGGGCGGGCACTGAAGCTTTCTTT
CASSPPGRAGTEAFF
>many|TRBJ2-7|TRBV5-6|.
TGTGCCAGCAGCTTTGGCCCCACCCAGCGGCACGAGCAGTACTTC
CASSFGPTQRHEQYF
>.|TRBJ2-2|TRBV3-1|TRBD2
TGTGCCAGCAGCCTCGGACTAGAAAACACCGGGGAGCTGTTTTTT
CASSLGLENTGELFF
>many|TRBJ2-6|TRBV20-1|.
TGCAGTGCTAGAGGGGTTTCTGTGACCTCTGGGGCCAACGTCCTGACTTTC
CSARGVSVTSGANVLTF
>many|TRBJ2-1|TRBV24-1|.
TGTGCCACCAGTGAATACTCAGGGGATGAGCAGTTCTTC
CATSEYSGDEQFF
>many|TRBJ1-5|TRBV12-3/TRBV12-4|.
TGTGCCAGCGGGACACGGCGAGGGTCCCAGCATTTT
CASGTRRGSQHF
>many|TRBJ2-5|TRBV5-1|TRBD1
TGCGCCAGCAGCGTCGGGACAGGGGGCAAGGAGACCCAGTACTTC
CASSVGTGGKETQYF
>many|TRBJ2-7|TRBV5-1|.
TGCGCCAGCAGCTTGAATCCAGCAGACGGGACTCACGAGCAGTACTTC
CASSLNPADGTHEQYF
>many|TRBJ1-4|TRBV5-1|.
TGCGCCAGCAGCTTGGACCCGAGGACTAATGAAAAACTGTTTTTT
CASSLDPRTNEKLFF
>.|TRBJ1-2|TRBV12-3/TRBV12-4|.
TGTGCCAGCACCCTCAGGAGGGAGACTAACTATGGCTACACCTTC
CASTLRRETNYGYTF
>many|TRBJ2-6|TRBV28|TRBD1
TGTGCCAGCAGCCTGGGACAGCTCTCTGGGGCCAACGTCCTGACTTTC
CASSLGQLSGANVLTF
>many|TRBJ1-1|TRBV20-1|.
TGCAGTGCTAAAACCCGGGACACCCTGAACACTGAAGCTTTCTTT
CSAKTRDTLNTEAFF
>many|TRBJ2-3|TRBV29-1|.
TGCAGCGTTGAAGTTAGGGGAAGCACAGATACGCAGTATTTT
CSVEVRGSTDTQYF